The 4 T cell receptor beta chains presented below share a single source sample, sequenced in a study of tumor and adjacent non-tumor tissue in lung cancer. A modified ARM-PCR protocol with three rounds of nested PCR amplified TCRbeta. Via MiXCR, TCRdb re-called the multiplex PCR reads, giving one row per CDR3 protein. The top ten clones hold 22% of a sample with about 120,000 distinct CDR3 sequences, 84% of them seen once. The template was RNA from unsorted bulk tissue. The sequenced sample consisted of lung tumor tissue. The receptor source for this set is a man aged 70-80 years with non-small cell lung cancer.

The CDR3 nucleotides read TGTGCCAGCAGCCCAGATAGTGTTACAGTAAAGTCCTACGAGCAGTACTTC. It is translated as CASSPDSVTVKSYEQYF. The V call is TRBV5-6, the J call TRBJ2-7; D uncertain. The V end was cut by 4 bases, the J end by 1 base, with 21 bases between. The CDR3 is 17 residues long. Germline V lookup: CDR1 SGHDT, CDR2 YYEEEE. Filled out from reference TRBV5-6 and TRBJ2-7, the complete variable domain reads DAGVTQSPTHLIKTRGQQVTLRCSPKSGHDTVSWYQQALGQGPQFIFQYYEEEERQRGNFPDRFSGHQFPNYSSELNVNALLLGDSALYLCASSPDSVTVKSYEQYFGPGTRLTVT.

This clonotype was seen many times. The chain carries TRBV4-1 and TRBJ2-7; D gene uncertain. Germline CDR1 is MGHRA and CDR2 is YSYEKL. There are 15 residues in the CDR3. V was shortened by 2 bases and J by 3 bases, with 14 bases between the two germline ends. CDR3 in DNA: TGCGCCAGCAGCCAAACAACAGATACCTACTACGAGCAGTACTTC. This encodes CASSQTTDTYYEQYF.

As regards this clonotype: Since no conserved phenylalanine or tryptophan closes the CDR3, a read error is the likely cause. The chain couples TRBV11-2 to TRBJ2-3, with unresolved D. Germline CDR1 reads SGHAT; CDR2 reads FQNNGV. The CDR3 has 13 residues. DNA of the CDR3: TGTGCCACGTCTAGTCGGAGCACAGATACCCAGTATTCT. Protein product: CATSSRSTDTQYS.

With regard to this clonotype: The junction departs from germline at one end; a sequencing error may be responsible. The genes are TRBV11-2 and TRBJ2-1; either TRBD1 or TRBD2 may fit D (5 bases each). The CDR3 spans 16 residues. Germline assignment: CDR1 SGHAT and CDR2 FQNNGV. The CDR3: CASNPGAHSFVDEQFF. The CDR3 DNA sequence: TGTGCCAGTAACCCCGGGGCTCACAGCTTTGTTGATGAGCAATTCTTC.